The clone carrying this T cell receptor (beta chain) was picked up many times. TCR beta CDR3 regions were amplified from RNA transcripts. The HTBI set primed first-round TCR CDR3 RT-PCR. MiXCR was run by TCRdb on the multiplex PCR reads, yielding one entry per CDR3 protein. The sample lists about 250,000 distinct CDR3 sequences; roughly 15% were seen once. This sample was included in a study of T cells in Graves' hyperthyroidism and ophthalmopathy. Germline assignment: CDR1 MNHNS and CDR2 SASEGT. V lost 0 bases and J lost 9, with 8 bases in between. The CDR3 contains 12 residues. Sequenced: blood. This rearrangement joins TRBV6-1 to TRBJ1-2; D is unresolved. The TCR was taken from a woman in her 50s with Graves' hyperthyroidism that later progressed to Graves' ophthalmopathy. The CDR3 sequence: CASSEAAFRYTF. The CDR3 nucleotides read TGTGCCAGCAGTGAAGCCGCGTTCCGCTACACCTTC.